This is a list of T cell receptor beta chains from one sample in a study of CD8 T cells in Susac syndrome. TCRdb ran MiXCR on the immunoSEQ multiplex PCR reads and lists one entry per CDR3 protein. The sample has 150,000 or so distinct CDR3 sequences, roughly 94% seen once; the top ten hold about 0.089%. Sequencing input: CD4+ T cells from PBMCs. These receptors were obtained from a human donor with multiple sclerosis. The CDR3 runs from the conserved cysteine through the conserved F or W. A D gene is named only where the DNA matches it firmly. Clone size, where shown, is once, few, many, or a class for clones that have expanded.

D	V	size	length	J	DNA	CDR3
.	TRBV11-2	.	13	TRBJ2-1	TGTGCCAGCAGCTTACTATCGGAGGGTGAGCAGTTCTTC	CASSLLSEGEQFF
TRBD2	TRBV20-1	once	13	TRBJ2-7	TGCAGTGCTGGCAGCGGGAGCGCATACGAGCAGTACTTC	CSAGSGSAYEQYF
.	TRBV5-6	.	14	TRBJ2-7	TGTGCCAGCAGCTTGGACAGATTAACCTACGAGCAGTACTTC	CASSLDRLTYEQYF
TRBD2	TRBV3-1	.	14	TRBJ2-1	TGTGCCAGCGCCAACTCGGGACTACTCAATGAGCAGTTCTTC	CASANSGLLNEQFF
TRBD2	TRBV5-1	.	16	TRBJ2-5	TGCGCCAGCAGCCAGGGACTAGCGGGCTTTCAAGAGACCCAGTACTTC	CASSQGLAGFQETQYF
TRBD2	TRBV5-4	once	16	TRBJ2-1	TGTGCCAGCAGCTTGAGTTCCAGCGGGAGGACCAATGAGCAGTTCTTC	CASSLSSSGRTNEQFF
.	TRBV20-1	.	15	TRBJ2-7	TGCAGTGCTCTCGCGCCTCCGGGAGAGGACTACGAGCAGTACTTC	CSALAPPGEDYEQYF
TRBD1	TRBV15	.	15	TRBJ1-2	TGTGCCGCGTCTCGGAGGGACAGGGGGGACTATGGCTACACCTTC	CAASRRDRGDYGYTF
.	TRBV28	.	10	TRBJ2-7	TGTGCCAGCAGATACCACGAGCAGTACTTC	CASRYHEQYF
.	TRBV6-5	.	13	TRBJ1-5	TGTGCCAGCAGTTACGGGAGGAATCAGCCCCAGCATTTT	CASSYGRNQPQHF
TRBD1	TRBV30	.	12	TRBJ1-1	TGTGCCTGGGACAGCCCAGGGGGTGAAGCTTTCTTT	CAWDSPGGEAFF
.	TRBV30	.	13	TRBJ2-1	TGTGCCCTGACGACCTCCTCCTACAATGAGCAGTTCTTC	CALTTSSYNEQFF
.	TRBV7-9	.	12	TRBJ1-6	TGTGCCAGCAGCTTAGCTTCCCAGTCCCTCCACTTT	CASSLASQSLHF
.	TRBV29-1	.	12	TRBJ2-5	TGCAGCGTCCTACACGGGAGTGAGACCCAGTACTTC	CSVLHGSETQYF
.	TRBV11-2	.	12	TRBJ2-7	TGTGCCAGCAGCTGGGACGAGGGCGAGCAGTACTTC	CASSWDEGEQYF
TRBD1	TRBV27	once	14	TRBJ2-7	TGTGCCAGCAGTTGGGGGGACAGGGGGCTCGAGCAGTACTTC	CASSWGDRGLEQYF
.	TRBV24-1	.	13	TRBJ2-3	TGTGCCACCAGTGATTCCGGAAAAGATACGCAGTATTTT	CATSDSGKDTQYF
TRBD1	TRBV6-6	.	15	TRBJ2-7	TGTGCCAGCAGTACCCGGGACAGGGGGTACTACGAGCAGTACTTC	CASSTRDRGYYEQYF
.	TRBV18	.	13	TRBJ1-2	TGTGCCAGCTCACCAGGAGGGAAACATGGCTACACCTTC	CASSPGGKHGYTF
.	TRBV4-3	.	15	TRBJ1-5	TGCGCCAGCAGCCCCCGGTTGGGGATCAATCAGCCCCAGCATTTT	CASSPRLGINQPQHF
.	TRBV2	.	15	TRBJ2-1	TGTGCCATCCCTAGGGGGGGCGGACTCTACAATGAGCAGTTCTTC	CAIPRGGGLYNEQFF
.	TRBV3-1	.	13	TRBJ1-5	TGTGCCAGCAGCCTTTCGGCGATTCAGCCCCAGCATTTT	CASSLSAIQPQHF
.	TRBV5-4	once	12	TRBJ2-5	TGTGCCAGCAGAAGCGTCGGGGAGACCCAGTACTTC	CASRSVGETQYF
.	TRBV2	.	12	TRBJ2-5	TGTGCCACCGGACACCTCCAAGAGACCCAGTACTTC	CATGHLQETQYF
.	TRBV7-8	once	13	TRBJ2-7	TGTGCCAGCAGCTTTAGCCAGGGCTACGAGCAGTACTTC	CASSFSQGYEQYF
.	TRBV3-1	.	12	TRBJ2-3	TGTGCCAGCAGCCAGGAGGGAGATACGCAGTATTTT	CASSQEGDTQYF
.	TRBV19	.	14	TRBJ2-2	TGTGCCAGTAGAAAGGACAGATCTACCGGGGAGCTGTTTTTT	CASRKDRSTGELFF
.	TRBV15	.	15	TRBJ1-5	TGTGCCACCAGCAGAGATCGGACAGTTAACCAGCCCCAGCATTTT	CATSRDRTVNQPQHF
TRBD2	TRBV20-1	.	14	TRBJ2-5	TGCAGTGCTAGTTTTTCTAGCGGACCAGGGACCCAGTACTTC	CSASFSSGPGTQYF